The 4 T cell receptor beta chains reported below all come from one sample, sequenced in a study of sequential checkpoint blockade in melanoma. Indicated treatment: randomized to nivolumab then ipilimumab (arm A) or the reverse (arm B). Assay used: immunoSEQ multiplex PCR; TCRdb lists only in-frame clones, some missing. The sample has approximately 1,500 clones, around 25% seen once; the top ten hold around 9.9%. The specimen was tumor tissue (inferred from file names), collected from a patient given nivolumab and ipilimumab in sequence. The receptors here all came from a human donor with melanoma.

The chain has TRBV19 and TRBJ2-7; 10 bases fit TRBD2. V trimming: 5 bases; J trimming: 2 bases; junction bases outside the gene matches: 6. CDR1 and CDR2 from the germline V gene are LNHDA and SQIVND (reference sequence). The CDR3 is made up of 15 amino acids. The CDR3 DNA sequence: TGTGCCAGTAGTTTAACTAGCGGGAAAGCCTACGAGCAGTACTTC. The encoded protein is CASSLTSGKAYEQYF.

This clone was found a few times. The chain links TRBV19 to TRBJ1-5; D gene unclear. There are 12 residues in the CDR3. The germline V gene encodes CDR1 LNHDA and CDR2 SQIVND (reference sequence). V gave up 6 bases and J gave up 4 bases, with 7 bases separating them. The CDR3 nucleotides read TGTGCCAGTAGCCTTTTAAATCAGCCCCAGCATTTT. This encodes CASSLLNQPQHF.

This clone turned up a few times. The genes are TRBV12-5 and TRBJ1-1, with 7 bases aligning to TRBD1. This CDR3 has 13 residues. Germline V gene lookup returns CDR1 LGHNT and CDR2 FRNRAP. CDR3 DNA sequence: TGTGCCAGCACGATTCAGGGGGTTGCTGAAGCTTTCTTT. It is translated as CASTIQGVAEAFF. Filled out from reference TRBV12-5 and TRBJ1-1, the complete variable domain reads DARVTQTPRHKVTEMGQEVTMRCQPILGHNTVFWYRQTMMQGLELLAYFRNRAPLDDSGMPKDRFSAEMPDATLATLKIQPSEPRDSAVYFCASTIQGVAEAFFGQGTRLTVV.

This clone is medium-sized in the sample. The chain links TRBV6-8 to TRBJ2-1; unclear D gene. Trimming shortened V by 5 bases and J by 5 bases, and 16 bases separated the two germline ends. Germline CDR1 MNHGY, CDR2 SAAAGT. This CDR3 has 15 residues. The chain's CDR3 is CASSEPRSSNNEQFF. DNA for the CDR3: TGTGCCAGCAGTGAGCCCCGCAGTTCTAACAATGAGCAGTTCTTC.